A selection of T cell receptor beta chains follows, all from one sample in a study of technical replicates of blood from a few donors. The repertoire was sequenced with immunoSEQ multiplex PCR; TCRdb's copy has only in-frame clones and lacks some. The data contain some 80,000 clones, 96% of them singletons. Sample: T cells isolated from PBMCs. The receptors were sampled from a human donor in good health. CDR3s include the opening cysteine and the closing phenylalanine or tryptophan. A D gene is named only where the DNA matches it firmly.

J	D	V	length	CDR3
TRBJ1-2	-	TRBV6-5	13	CASRNGEYYGYTF
TRBJ2-5	-	TRBV11-2	15	CASSLAGSVGETQYF
TRBJ1-1	-	TRBV11-3	14	CASSLRGLETEAFF
TRBJ1-1	-	TRBV7-9	12	CASSLISAEAFF
TRBJ2-1	TRBD2	TRBV11-2	16	CASSSLRGGSYNEQFF
TRBJ1-2	TRBD1	TRBV5-1	15	CASSFGTGALGGYTF
TRBJ2-2	-	TRBV12-5	15	CASGFSPGVTGELFF
TRBJ1-2	-	TRBV9	16	CASSVEAQGWSFGYTF
TRBJ1-3	-	TRBV2	15	CASSAEGSSGNTIYF
TRBJ1-5	-	TRBV7-2	13	CASSLAGHQPQHF
TRBJ2-7	TRBD1	TRBV5-1	15	CASSFRDRVNYEQYF
TRBJ2-7	-	TRBV11-2	15	CASSLESVYSYEQYF
TRBJ1-1	-	TRBV2	13	CASGRQTNTEAFF
TRBJ2-1	TRBD1	TRBV7-9	15	CASSPGTGTYNEQFF
TRBJ2-7	TRBD1	TRBV2	15	CASSGLGQVTYEQYF
TRBJ2-7	TRBD2	TRBV5-1	16	CASSRGLAGTSYEQYF
TRBJ2-3	-	TRBV11-1	16	CASSSTTGGFTDTQYF
TRBJ2-2	-	TRBV5-6	14	CASSLIGGNGELFF
TRBJ2-2	TRBD2	TRBV11-2	17	CASSQLAGGAGTGELFF
TRBJ1-1	-	TRBV6-5	13	CATGGQMNTEAFF
TRBJ1-1	-	TRBV5-5	15	CASSRSGMLNTEAFF
TRBJ1-5	-	TRBV30	13	CAWSLYSNQPQHF
TRBJ2-7	-	TRBV4-3	16	CASSQDSTAYLYEQYF
TRBJ2-6	-	TRBV19	15	CASSPSGSGANVLTF
TRBJ2-3	-	TRBV5-1	14	CASSLGQVTDTQYF
TRBJ2-4	-	TRBV2	16	CASSDLGGLAKNIQYF
TRBJ1-2	-	TRBV6-5	12	CASSPGVGGYTF
TRBJ2-1	-	TRBV9	15	CASSPRGSVLDEQFF
TRBJ2-5	-	TRBV4-1	12	CASSQPMETQYF
TRBJ2-5	TRBD1	TRBV7-2	13	CASSTGQDQTQYF
TRBJ2-3	TRBD2	TRBV18	15	CASSPKLAGEDTQYF
TRBJ2-7	TRBD2	TRBV9	14	CASSVAGGGYEQYF
TRBJ2-7	TRBD2	TRBV7-8	14	CASSLLAGYYEQYF
TRBJ1-1	TRBD1	TRBV29-1	13	CSVEGQGHTEAFF
TRBJ1-1	-	TRBV5-6	15	CASSLAGALDTEAFF
TRBJ1-5	-	TRBV6-1	13	CASSFYSNQPQHF
TRBJ2-7	-	TRBV7-3	15	CASRPDAGGPYEQYF
TRBJ2-7	TRBD1	TRBV27	15	CASSLSPGQGREQYF
TRBJ1-2	-	TRBV11-2	12	CASSPFNYGYTF
TRBJ2-1	-	TRBV2	16	CASSVMGTSSYNEQFF
TRBJ2-3	-	TRBV14	14	CASSPYLNTDTQYF
TRBJ1-1	-	TRBV7-9	13	CASSPQGTGEAFF
TRBJ2-7	-	TRBV7-9	12	CASSLDYYEQYF
TRBJ2-1	-	TRBV9	15	CASSVDHLIQNEQFF
TRBJ2-2	TRBD1	TRBV5-1	14	CASGQGASTGELFF
TRBJ2-5	-	TRBV6-1	12	CASSAGRETQYF
TRBJ2-7	-	TRBV7-9	13	CASSPKGPYEQYF
TRBJ1-5	-	TRBV7-9	18	CASSPSGGSLYSNQPQHF
TRBJ2-7	TRBD1	TRBV4-3	14	CASSLRTGLYEQYF
TRBJ2-2	TRBD2	TRBV4-2	16	CASSHLLAGEVGELFF
TRBJ2-1	-	TRBV7-3	16	CASSLWGQTADNEQFF
TRBJ1-2	-	TRBV27	14	CASSFLPISYGYTF
TRBJ2-4	-	TRBV11-1	12	CASSLDRNIQYF
TRBJ2-7	TRBD2	TRBV7-2	16	CASSWAGVAGVHEQYF